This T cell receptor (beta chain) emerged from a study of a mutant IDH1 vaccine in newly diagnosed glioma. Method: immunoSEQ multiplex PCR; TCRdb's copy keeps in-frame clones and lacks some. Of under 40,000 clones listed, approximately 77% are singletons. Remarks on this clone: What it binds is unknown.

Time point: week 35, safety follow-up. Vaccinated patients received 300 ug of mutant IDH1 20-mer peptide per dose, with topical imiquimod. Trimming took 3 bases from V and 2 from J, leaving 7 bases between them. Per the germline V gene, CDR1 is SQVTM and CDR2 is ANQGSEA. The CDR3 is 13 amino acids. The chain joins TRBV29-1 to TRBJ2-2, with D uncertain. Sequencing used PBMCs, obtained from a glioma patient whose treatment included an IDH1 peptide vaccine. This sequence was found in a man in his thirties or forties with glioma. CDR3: CSVDQDNTGELFF. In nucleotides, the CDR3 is TGCAGCGTTGACCAAGACAACACCGGGGAGCTGTTTTTT.